This T cell receptor beta chain is drawn from a study of blood T cell repertoires in COVID-19. The method was immunoSEQ multiplex PCR; TCRdb's version includes in-frame clones alone and lacks a portion of them. The sample has just under 350,000 clones, around nine tenths seen once. V dropped 5 bases and J dropped 0 bases, with 14 bases sitting between them. CDR1 is SGHTA, CDR2 FQGNSA, per germline. The CDR3 runs to 16 residues. Sequences were obtained from peripheral blood. V is TRBV7-2 and J is TRBJ1-3, with D unresolved. The sequence came from a woman aged 70-85 years with COVID-19, enrolled during active disease. CDR3 sequence: CASSNWASRSGNTIYF. CDR3 nucleotide sequence: TGTGCCAGCAGCAATTGGGCCTCTCGCTCTGGAAACACCATATATTTT.